This T cell receptor beta chain is from a study of graft-versus-host responses after intestinal transplantation. Study information: Induction with anti-thymocyte globulin, then tacrolimus and steroids for about 3 years, was given to all recipients.

The germline CDR1 and CDR2 sequences are SGHDT and YYEEEE. Trimming shortened V by 5 bases and J by 6 bases, and 18 bases separated the two germline ends. There are 16 residues in the CDR3. Sequencing used immunoSEQ multiplex PCR; TCRdb keeps in-frame clones, though not all of them. The data show roughly 29,000 clones, 85% to 95% seen once. General observations from the study: Individuals who had graft-donor T cell macrochimerism had allografts that showed high graft-versus-host to host-versus-graft clonal ratios.

Of note for this clone: What it recognizes is unknown.

The receptor was derived from a human patient who received an intestinal transplant, so some T cells may come from the graft donor. The genes are TRBV5-6 and TRBJ1-6; D remains ambiguous. The sequences come from PBMCs, collected 66 days after intestinal transplant. CDR3 residues: CASRVLGSRRNSPLHF. Here the CDR3 DNA reads TGTGCCAGCAGGGTTCTCGGGTCGCGCCGTAATTCACCCCTCCACTTT.